These T cell receptor beta chains were read from a single sample in a study of T cell responses to AZD1222 COVID-19 vaccine. Sequencing was performed with immunoSEQ multiplex PCR; in TCRdb, only in-frame clones are kept and a portion is missing. The sample has more than 95,000 clones; about 89% are singletons. Source: peripheral blood, taken on day 0 of AZD1222 vaccination. Receptors were obtained from an adult in good health. Each CDR3 is given with its conserved first and last residue. Fields, in order: clone size, V gene, J gene, D gene, CDR3 protein, CDR3 DNA. The D gene is left open where the match is weak. Clone size is shown for a subset of rows, as once, few, many or a class of expanded clone.

size: -; V: TRBV19; J: TRBJ1-5; D: -; CDR3: CASSIEGERNSNQPQHF; DNA: TGTGCCAGTAGTATAGAGGGGGAACGGAATAGCAATCAGCCCCAGCATTTT
size: -; V: TRBV6-5; J: TRBJ1-5; D: -; CDR3: CASIAGPSNQPQHF; DNA: TGTGCCAGCATCGCGGGGCCTAGCAATCAGCCCCAGCATTTT
size: -; V: TRBV29-1; J: TRBJ1-1; D: -; CDR3: CSALRGTEAFF; DNA: TGCAGCGCATTACGTGGGACTGAAGCTTTCTTT
size: -; V: TRBV27; J: TRBJ2-3; D: TRBD1; CDR3: CASRDRVLYPDTQYF; DNA: TGTGCCAGCAGGGACAGGGTTTTATATCCAGATACGCAGTATTTT
size: -; V: TRBV18; J: TRBJ1-5; D: -; CDR3: CASSPQALSNQPQHF; DNA: TGTGCCAGCTCACCACAAGCCCTTAGCAATCAGCCCCAGCATTTT
size: -; V: TRBV5-1; J: TRBJ2-3; D: TRBD1; CDR3: CASRPVDRDTDTQYF; DNA: TGCGCCAGCAGGCCTGTTGACAGGGACACAGATACGCAGTATTTT
size: -; V: TRBV5-8; J: TRBJ2-1; D: -; CDR3: CASSLYRDRTVEQFF; DNA: TGTGCCAGCAGCTTGTACCGGGACCGTACCGTGGAGCAGTTCTTC
size: -; V: TRBV6-4; J: TRBJ2-3; D: -; CDR3: CASSLVSGHTDTQYF; DNA: TGTGCCAGCAGTTTAGTGTCGGGACACACAGATACGCAGTATTTT
size: -; V: TRBV11-1; J: TRBJ1-5; D: -; CDR3: CASAKVGTPEEQPQHF; DNA: TGTGCCAGCGCGAAAGTTGGGACGCCGGAGGAGCAGCCCCAGCATTTT
size: -; V: TRBV5-1; J: TRBJ1-1; D: TRBD1; CDR3: CASSGEGTGGEAFF; DNA: TGCGCCAGCAGCGGGGAGGGCACAGGGGGTGAAGCTTTCTTT
size: -; V: TRBV4-2; J: TRBJ2-3; D: -; CDR3: CASSQGVAARGADTQYF; DNA: TGTGCCAGCAGCCAAGGGGTAGCGGCCCGTGGGGCAGATACGCAGTATTTT
size: -; V: TRBV5-3; J: TRBJ2-1; D: TRBD2; CDR3: CARSLGLAGAWSYNEQFF; DNA: TGTGCCAGAAGCTTAGGACTAGCGGGGGCTTGGTCCTACAATGAGCAGTTCTTC
size: once; V: TRBV13; J: TRBJ1-1; D: -; CDR3: CASSLALIDTQAFF; DNA: TGTGCCAGCAGCTTAGCCCTTATCGACACTCAAGCTTTCTTT
size: once; V: TRBV19; J: TRBJ1-1; D: -; CDR3: CASSPSGLNTEAFF; DNA: TGTGCCAGTAGTCCCTCAGGACTGAACACTGAAGCTTTCTTT
size: -; V: TRBV5-1; J: TRBJ2-5; D: TRBD2; CDR3: CASSLGTSGGIQETQYF; DNA: TGCGCCAGCAGCTTGGGGACTAGCGGGGGGATCCAAGAGACCCAGTACTTC
size: -; V: TRBV9; J: TRBJ2-5; D: -; CDR3: CASSVGQQETQYF; DNA: TGTGCCAGCAGCGTAGGGCAGCAAGAGACCCAGTACTTC
size: -; V: TRBV19; J: TRBJ1-5; D: -; CDR3: CASSPRDYHLTNQPQHF; DNA: TGTGCCAGTAGCCCCAGGGATTACCACCTTACCAATCAGCCCCAGCATTTT
size: -; V: TRBV4-2; J: TRBJ2-2; D: -; CDR3: CASSQEAPGELFF; DNA: TGTGCCAGCAGCCAAGAGGCCCCCGGGGAGCTGTTTTTT
size: -; V: TRBV11-3; J: TRBJ1-1; D: TRBD1; CDR3: CASSLSGQANTEAFF; DNA: TGTGCCAGCAGCCTTTCGGGACAGGCGAACACTGAAGCTTTCTTT
size: -; V: TRBV5-1; J: TRBJ1-5; D: -; CDR3: CASSFLPDGNQPQHF; DNA: TGCGCCAGCAGCTTCCTCCCGGACGGAAATCAGCCCCAGCATTTT
size: -; V: TRBV28; J: TRBJ1-5; D: -; CDR3: CASSLFVRGSNQPQHF; DNA: TGTGCCAGCAGTTTATTCGTTCGGGGTAGCAATCAGCCCCAGCATTTT
size: -; V: TRBV28; J: TRBJ2-1; D: -; CDR3: CASSFPRRSSYNEQFF; DNA: TGTGCCAGCAGTTTCCCCCGACGTAGCTCCTACAATGAGCAGTTCTTC
size: -; V: TRBV3-1/TRBV3-2; J: TRBJ2-4; D: TRBD2; CDR3: CASSQDEVGAGGPSRNIQYF; DNA: TGTGCCAGCAGCCAAGATGAGGTGGGAGCGGGAGGGCCCTCGAGAAACATTCAGTACTTC
size: -; V: TRBV19; J: TRBJ2-2; D: TRBD1; CDR3: CATGQGRATGELFF; DNA: TGTGCCACCGGACAGGGTAGGGCCACCGGGGAGCTGTTTTTT
size: -; V: TRBV3-1/TRBV3-2; J: TRBJ1-1; D: -; CDR3: CASSQVQGNTEAFF; DNA: TGTGCCAGCAGCCAAGTACAGGGGAACACTGAAGCTTTCTTT
size: -; V: TRBV7-8; J: TRBJ2-7; D: -; CDR3: CASSARAFYYEQYF; DNA: TGTGCCAGCAGCGCCCGAGCCTTTTACTACGAGCAGTACTTC
size: few; V: TRBV2; J: TRBJ1-2; D: -; CDR3: CASRGRIWGGYTF; DNA: TGTGCCAGCAGAGGACGGATCTGGGGGGGCTACACCTTC
size: -; V: TRBV4-2; J: TRBJ2-2; D: -; CDR3: CASSQEVTGELFF; DNA: TGTGCCAGCAGCCAAGAAGTGACCGGGGAGCTGTTTTTT
size: -; V: TRBV6-1; J: TRBJ2-3; D: -; CDR3: CASSESISLTDTQYF; DNA: TGTGCCAGCAGTGAGTCGATAAGCCTCACAGATACGCAGTATTTT
size: -; V: TRBV24-1; J: TRBJ2-5; D: -; CDR3: CATSDSTGGGETQYF; DNA: TGTGCCACCAGTGACTCCACAGGAGGAGGGGAGACCCAGTACTTC
size: -; V: TRBV29-1; J: TRBJ2-7; D: TRBD1; CDR3: CSVGPNRGSYEQYF; DNA: TGCAGCGTTGGGCCCAACAGGGGCTCCTACGAGCAGTACTTC
size: -; V: TRBV29-1; J: TRBJ1-2; D: -; CDR3: CSVEDYQGEGYGYTF; DNA: TGCAGCGTTGAAGATTACCAGGGCGAAGGCTATGGCTACACCTTC
size: -; V: TRBV2; J: TRBJ2-5; D: -; CDR3: CASSFQETQYF; DNA: TGTGCCAGCAGTTTTCAAGAGACCCAGTACTTC
size: -; V: TRBV3-1/TRBV3-2; J: TRBJ1-1; D: -; CDR3: CASSRSEGGPEAFF; DNA: TGTGCCAGCAGCCGTTCGGAGGGGGGCCCTGAAGCTTTCTTT
size: -; V: TRBV7-2; J: TRBJ2-2; D: -; CDR3: CASSPGGGYTGELFF; DNA: TGTGCCAGCAGCCCGGGTGGAGGTTACACCGGGGAGCTGTTTTTT
size: -; V: TRBV21-1; J: TRBJ2-4; D: -; CDR3: CAEIQNLQYF; DNA: TGTGCCGAGATACAGAACTTACAGTACTTC
size: -; V: TRBV19; J: TRBJ1-1; D: TRBD1; CDR3: CASSATGKTEAFF; DNA: TGTGCCAGTAGTGCGACAGGGAAGACTGAAGCTTTCTTT
size: -; V: TRBV24-1; J: TRBJ2-2; D: TRBD1; CDR3: CATSDGTDHTGELFF; DNA: TGTGCCACCAGTGATGGGACAGATCACACCGGGGAGCTGTTTTTT
size: -; V: TRBV7-8; J: TRBJ2-3; D: -; CDR3: CASSPAARTDTQYF; DNA: TGTGCCAGCAGCCCTGCCGCCCGGACAGATACGCAGTATTTT
size: -; V: TRBV24-1; J: TRBJ2-1; D: TRBD2; CDR3: CATSATGLAGYNEQFF; DNA: TGTGCCACCAGTGCCACAGGACTAGCGGGTTACAATGAGCAGTTCTTC
size: -; V: TRBV7-3; J: TRBJ2-5; D: TRBD2; CDR3: CASSLAGGLETQYF; DNA: TGTGCCAGCAGCCTAGCGGGAGGGCTGGAGACCCAGTACTTC
size: -; V: TRBV4-2; J: TRBJ1-6; D: TRBD1; CDR3: CASSQGESRGNSPLHF; DNA: TGTGCCAGCAGCCAAGGAGAAAGCAGGGGGAATTCACCCCTCCACTTT
size: -; V: TRBV6-6; J: TRBJ2-7; D: -; CDR3: CASSPQVGESSRRTYEQYF; DNA: TGTGCCAGCAGTCCGCAAGTTGGGGAATCCTCGAGAAGGACTTACGAGCAGTACTTC
size: -; V: TRBV11-2; J: TRBJ2-2; D: -; CDR3: CASSLDLGFGELFF; DNA: TGTGCCAGCAGCTTAGATCTCGGCTTCGGGGAGCTGTTTTTT
size: -; V: TRBV27; J: TRBJ2-1; D: TRBD2; CDR3: CASSLYGREWLDNEQFF; DNA: TGTGCCAGCAGTTTATATGGGCGGGAGTGGTTGGACAATGAGCAGTTCTTC
size: -; V: TRBV5-4; J: TRBJ2-5; D: -; CDR3: CASVQETQYF; DNA: TGTGCCAGCGTCCAAGAGACCCAGTACTTC
size: once; V: TRBV11-3; J: TRBJ2-7; D: TRBD1; CDR3: CASSLTGDNEQYF; DNA: TGTGCCAGCAGCTTAACAGGGGATAACGAGCAGTACTTC
size: -; V: TRBV5-6; J: TRBJ2-3; D: TRBD2; CDR3: CASSFREGGRPRTDTQYF; DNA: TGTGCCAGCAGCTTTCGGGAGGGCGGGAGGCCGCGCACAGATACGCAGTATTTT
size: -; V: TRBV6-6; J: TRBJ1-2; D: TRBD1; CDR3: CASSQGQGVNYGYTF; DNA: TGTGCCAGCAGTCAAGGACAGGGGGTGAACTATGGCTACACCTTC
size: -; V: TRBV7-9; J: TRBJ1-6; D: -; CDR3: CASSSYIYNSPLHF; DNA: TGTGCCAGCAGCTCTTACATATATAATTCACCCCTCCACTTT
size: -; V: TRBV18; J: TRBJ1-5; D: -; CDR3: CASSVGERNQPQHF; DNA: TGTGCCAGCTCAGTCGGTGAGAGGAATCAGCCCCAGCATTTT
size: -; V: TRBV5-5; J: TRBJ1-1; D: -; CDR3: CASSNRDASQAFF; DNA: TGTGCCAGCAGCAACCGGGACGCATCCCAAGCTTTCTTT
size: once; V: TRBV6-6; J: TRBJ2-3; D: -; CDR3: CASSDIGRAQYF; DNA: TGTGCCAGCAGTGACATAGGCCGTGCGCAGTATTTT
size: -; V: TRBV18; J: TRBJ2-2; D: -; CDR3: CASSPGSPGELFF; DNA: TGTGCCAGCTCACCAGGGTCTCCCGGGGAGCTGTTTTTT
size: -; V: TRBV6-1; J: TRBJ1-2; D: -; CDR3: CASSDDGNYGYTF; DNA: TGTGCCAGCAGTGATGATGGTAACTATGGCTACACCTTC